The 10 T cell receptor beta chains listed next were all sequenced from one sample in a study of cytomegalovirus exposure and HLA in healthy donors. Primers: 60 Vbeta forward and 13 Jbeta reverse. Assay: immunoSEQ multiplex PCR; the TCRdb copy retains only in-frame clones and omits some. The data hold over 110,000 clones, with about four fifths observed a single time. The material sequenced was PBMCs. These receptor sequences come from a man aged 35 to 55 in good health and CMV-seronegative.

In this sample, this clone turned up once. The chain combines TRBV6-6 with TRBJ1-1; no definite D call. With 0 bases removed from V and 11 bases from J, the gap between germline ends came to 13 bases. The CDR3 spans 13 residues. Germline CDR1 reads MNHNY; CDR2 reads SVGAGI (reference sequence). Here the CDR3 reads CASSYSEGVRAFF. The CDR3 DNA follows: TGTGCCAGCAGTTACTCGGAGGGTGTTCGGGCTTTCTTT.

J is TRBJ2-3 and V is TRBV19; a weak D match, TRBD2 (7 bases). This CDR3 spans 16 amino acids. V was shortened by 3 bases and J by 4 bases, with 17 bases between the two germline ends. The germline V gene has CDR1 LNHDA and CDR2 SQIVND (reference sequence). For the CDR3, the DNA is TGTGCCAGTAGTATTAATCTCGGCGGGGGCTCAGATACGCAGTATTTT. Protein: CASSINLGGGSDTQYF. Full variable domain (outside the CDR3, taken from reference TRBV19 and TRBJ2-3): DGGITQSPKYLFRKEGQNVTLSCEQNLNHDAMYWYRQDPGQGLRLIYYSQIVNDFQKGDIAEGYSVSREKKESFPLTVTSAQKNPTAFYLCASSINLGGGSDTQYFGPGTRLTVL.

This chain uses TRBV5-4 with TRBJ2-7; perhaps TRBD1 as D (6 bases). CDR3 length: 14 residues. V dropped 4 bases and J dropped 3 bases, with 14 bases sitting between them. CDR1 is SGHNT, CDR2 YYREEE, per germline (reference sequence). The CDR3 reads CASSPEQGHYEQYF. DNA for the CDR3: TGTGCCAGCAGCCCAGAACAGGGCCACTACGAGCAGTACTTC.

The chain joins TRBV5-1 to TRBJ2-3, with a weak D call TRBD1 (6 bases). The V and J ends lost 1 base and 1 base respectively, with 10 bases between them. The CDR3 has 15 residues. Germline CDR1 reads SGHRS; CDR2 reads YFSETQ. The CDR3 coding sequence is TGCGCCAGCAGCTTGACGGGGACACGCACAGATACGCAGTATTTT. This codes for CASSLTGTRTDTQYF.

V gene TRBV19 combines with J gene TRBJ1-3; tentatively, D is TRBD1 (5 bases). The CDR3 runs to 16 residues. The germline V gene has CDR1 LNHDA and CDR2 SQIVND (reference sequence). V was cut by 4 bases and J by 0 bases, with 13 bases left in between. The CDR3 DNA reads as TGTGCCAGTAGTACCTCCACAGGACACTCTGGAAACACCATATATTTT. Its protein product is CASSTSTGHSGNTIYF. The whole variable domain, remainder taken from reference TRBV19 and TRBJ1-3, is DGGITQSPKYLFRKEGQNVTLSCEQNLNHDAMYWYRQDPGQGLRLIYYSQIVNDFQKGDIAEGYSVSREKKESFPLTVTSAQKNPTAFYLCASSTSTGHSGNTIYFGEGSWLTVV.

A single count supports this clone. The CDR3 region has the DNA TGCAGCGTTGAAGAGTTACAGGGGCGCGAGCAGTACTTC. Protein sequence: CSVEELQGREQYF. V is TRBV29-1 and J is TRBJ2-7; 7 nucleotides agree with TRBD1. The V and J ends lost 0 bases and 6 bases, in that order; junction bases with no gene match: 5. CDR1 and CDR2 from the germline V gene are SQVTM and ANQGSEA. The CDR3 runs to 13 residues.

The genes are TRBV11-2 and TRBJ2-7, with a possible D match to TRBD1 (6 bases). Trimming cost V 3 bases and J 2 bases, with 11 bases left between them. The CDR3 totals 14 residues. CDR1 SGHAT and CDR2 FQNNGV come from the germline V gene. The CDR3 loop reads CASSFEGVTYEQYF. As DNA, the CDR3 is TGTGCCAGCAGCTTCGAGGGGGTGACCTACGAGCAGTACTTC.

A few counts support this clone. The gene calls are TRBV9 and TRBJ2-5; weak D call: TRBD1 (5 bases). CDR3 length: 14 amino acids. V lost 5 bases and J 2 bases, leaving 13 bases between the germline ends. Germline CDR1 is SGDLS and CDR2 is YYNGEE. The CDR3, as DNA: TGTGCCAGCAGTGAAGACAGTCTACAAGAGACCCAGTACTTC. This encodes CASSEDSLQETQYF.

CDR3 DNA: TGCGCCAGCAGCCTTGCTCCCGGGGGGGCTAACACTGAAGCTTTCTTT. Translating gives CASSLAPGGANTEAFF. The chain links TRBV4-1 to TRBJ1-1, with TRBD1 as a possible D gene (6 bases). Germline CDR1 is MGHRA and CDR2 is YSYEKL. The V end was cut by 4 bases, the J end by 2 bases, with 17 bases between. This CDR3 comprises 16 residues.

J is TRBJ1-1 and V is TRBV10-1, with D tentatively TRBD1 (5 bases). CDR3 size: 15 residues. Between the trimmed V and J ends, which lost 0 bases and 1 base, there was a span of 9 bases. From germline, CDR1 is WNHNN and CDR2 SYGVQD (reference sequence). In DNA, the CDR3 is TGCGCCAGCAGTGAGTCCGCGGACACGAACACTGAAGCTTTCTTT. Residues: CASSESADTNTEAFF.